This TCR beta chain was documented in a study of blood T cells in healthy people across ages. This clonotype was seen a handful of times. Germline V gene lookup returns CDR1 SGHTA and CDR2 FQGNSA. V lost 7 bases, J lost 2 bases, and 7 bases stayed unmatched. The CDR3 is 15 residues long. A second 7 to 11 cycle PCR used barcoded and J-beta primers. Each CDR3 protein is one row after TCRdb ran MiXCR on the 5' RACE reads. The sample has hundreds of thousands of distinct CDR3 sequences; approximately 26% are singletons. In addition, the sample was reused for a study of T cells of mothers and their children. According to that study: Slightly higher but non-significant overlap marked related mother-child pairs versus unrelated pairs.

The source material was blood. This receptor was obtained from a boy aged 2 to 10 in good health. V gene TRBV7-2 combines with J gene TRBJ2-3; TRBD1 matches 9 bases. CDR3 region: CASNSGQGITDTQYF. The DNA of the CDR3 is TGTGCCAGCAACTCGGGACAGGGCATCACAGATACGCAGTATTTT. The full variable domain, with the rest looked up from reference TRBV7-2 and TRBJ2-3, is GAGVSQSPSNKVTEKGKDVELRCDPISGHTALYWYRQSLGQGLEFLIYFQGNSAPDKSGLPSDRFSAERTGGSVSTLTIQRTQQEDSAVYLCASNSGQGITDTQYFGPGTRLTVL.